Each of the 32 T cell receptor beta chains below was sequenced from the same sample in a study of blood T cell repertoires in COVID-19. Data came from immunoSEQ multiplex PCR; TCRdb stores just in-frame clones and leaves some out. Of a few hundred thousand clones in the sample, about 91% were seen once. The material sequenced was peripheral blood. These receptor sequences come from a person under 35 with COVID-19, enrolled during active disease.

This chain connects TRBV6-5 to TRBJ2-1; TRBD1 is a possible D gene (6 bases). Deletions cut 1 base from V and 8 bases from J, with 15 bases between. CDR3 length: 15 residues. Germline V gene sequence: CDR1 MNHEY, CDR2 SVGAGI. The chain's CDR3 is CASSYLPGETDEQFF. Here the CDR3 DNA reads TGTGCCAGCAGTTACTTGCCAGGGGAGACGGATGAGCAGTTCTTC.

This chain joins TRBV5-1 and TRBJ2-5; TRBD1 matches at 8 bases. The CDR3 covers 17 residues. The J segment lost 5 bases and the V segment lost 2 bases, leaving 14 bases of the junction unmatched. Germline CDR1 SGHRS, CDR2 YFSETQ. The CDR3: CASSLNYVGQGSETQYF. The CDR3, as DNA: TGCGCCAGCAGCTTAAATTACGTTGGACAGGGCTCCGAGACCCAGTACTTC.

The chain is built from TRBV5-1 and TRBJ2-7, with TRBD2 as a possible D gene (5 bases). The V and J ends lost 1 base and 2 bases respectively, with 10 bases between them. The CDR3 extends over 14 amino acids. Per the germline V gene, CDR1 is SGHRS and CDR2 is YFSETQ. CDR3 region: CASSLSLATYEQYF. CDR3 sequence (DNA): TGCGCCAGCAGCTTGAGCCTAGCTACCTACGAGCAGTACTTC.

The chain carries TRBV7-9 and TRBJ2-1; no clear D. Trimming removed 3 bases from V and 6 bases from J, with 9 bases in between. There are 13 residues in the CDR3. The germline V gene has CDR1 SEHNR and CDR2 FQNEAQ (reference sequence). CDR3 sequence reads: CASSFGGFNEQFF. CDR3 DNA sequence: TGTGCCAGCAGCTTTGGCGGTTTCAATGAGCAGTTCTTC. Using reference TRBV7-9 and TRBJ2-1 for the parts outside the CDR3, the full variable domain is DTGVSQNPRHKITKRGQNVTFRCDPISEHNRLYWYRQTLGQGPEFLTYFQNEAQLEKSRLLSDRFSAERPKGSFSTLEIQRTEQGDSAMYLCASSFGGFNEQFFGPGTRLTVL.

This clone was detected only once. The chain employs TRBV5-4 and TRBJ1-2; D is ambiguous. Germline loops: CDR1 SGHNT, CDR2 YYREEE (reference sequence). V shed 4 bases and J shed 6 bases, with 16 bases lying between them. The CDR3 totals 14 residues. The chain's CDR3 is CASSQSGGPHGYTF. Here the CDR3 DNA reads TGTGCCAGCAGCCAAAGCGGAGGCCCCCATGGCTACACCTTC.

This chain uses TRBV7-9 with TRBJ2-3, with TRBD2 matching over 11 bases. V shed 5 bases and J 3 bases; nucleotides not matched to a gene: 13. Per germline, CDR1 SEHNR and CDR2 FQNEAQ (reference sequence). The CDR3 extends over 18 amino acids. CDR3 nucleotides: TGTGCCAGCAGCCCTCATTTGGTAGCGGGAGGGGGAACAGATACGCAGTATTTT. This gives the protein CASSPHLVAGGGTDTQYF.

The J gene is TRBJ2-5, the V gene TRBV27; 14 nucleotides agree with TRBD2. Germline V gene lookup returns CDR1 MNHEY and CDR2 SMNVEV (reference sequence). With 5 bases clipped from V and 5 bases from J, the junction kept 7 bases outside the gene matches. This CDR3 comprises 16 residues. CDR3 amino acids: CASSDRLAGGYETQYF. For the CDR3, the DNA is TGTGCCAGCAGTGACAGACTAGCGGGAGGGTATGAGACCCAGTACTTC.

The rearrangement links TRBV7-3 to TRBJ2-3; the D is unclear. From germline, CDR1 is SGHTA and CDR2 FQGTGA. V lost 4 bases and J lost 1, with 6 bases in between. CDR3 length equals 13 residues. The CDR3 DNA is TGTGCCAGCAGCTATAGAGGCACAGATACGCAGTATTTT. Amino acid sequence: CASSYRGTDTQYF. The variable domain in full, with the rest retrieved from reference TRBV7-3 and TRBJ2-3, is GAGVSQTPSNKVTEKGKYVELRCDPISGHTALYWYRQSLGQGPEFLIYFQGTGAADDSGLPNDRFFAVRPEGSVSTLKIQRTERGDSAVYLCASSYRGTDTQYFGPGTRLTVL.

As DNA, the CDR3 is TGCGCCAGCAGCTTGGGTTCCTCCCCGGGGGGATGGGAGACCCAGTACTTC. Translation: CASSLGSSPGGWETQYF. This chain connects TRBV5-1 to TRBJ2-5, with 7 bases fitting TRBD2. Germline CDR1 reads SGHRS; CDR2 reads YFSETQ. V dropped 0 bases and J dropped 5; count of bases not matched to a gene: 13. The CDR3 covers 17 residues.

This clone was recorded once. The rearrangement uses TRBV5-4 and TRBJ2-7, with 7 bases lining up with TRBD1. The J segment lost 7 bases and the V segment lost 0 bases, leaving 4 bases of the junction unmatched. The CDR3 runs 13 residues. CDR1 SGHNT and CDR2 YYREEE come from the germline V gene (reference sequence). The CDR3 nucleotides read TGTGCCAGCAGCTTGGGACAGGGTGGGGAGCAGTACTTC. The encoded protein is CASSLGQGGEQYF. Combining the CDR3 with reference TRBV5-4 and TRBJ2-7 gives the whole variable domain ETGVTQSPTHLIKTRGQQVTLRCSSQSGHNTVSWYQQALGQGPQFIFQYYREEENGRGNFPPRFSGLQFPNYSSELNVNALELDDSALYLCASSLGQGGEQYFGPGTRLTVT.

The genes are TRBV7-9 and TRBJ2-5; D is possibly TRBD1 (5 bases). V lost 4 bases, J lost 5 bases, and 20 bases lay in between. The germline CDR1 and CDR2 sequences are SEHNR and FQNEAQ (reference sequence). The CDR3 has 16 residues. CDR3 in DNA: TGTGCCAGCAGCTCCGTTAGAACAGGCGCCCAGGAGACCCAGTACTTC. It is translated as CASSSVRTGAQETQYF.

V and J are TRBV5-1 and TRBJ2-1; maybe TRBD2 (6 bases). CDR3 size: 14 residues. V was shortened by 4 bases and J by 6 bases, with 14 bases between the two germline ends. CDR1 is SGHRS, CDR2 YFSETQ, per germline. Here the CDR3 reads CASSREAGSNEQFF. The CDR3 DNA follows: TGCGCCAGCAGCAGGGAGGCGGGAAGCAATGAGCAGTTCTTC.

CDR3 nucleotides: TGTGCCAGCAGTTTAAGGCCGGACAGGGGTCAGTATGGCTACACCTTC. Its protein is CASSLRPDRGQYGYTF. The genes are TRBV6-5 and TRBJ1-2, with 9 nucleotides matching TRBD1. The CDR3 totals 16 residues. V lost 4 bases, J lost 5 bases, and 11 bases stayed unmatched. Germline V CDR1 and CDR2: MNHEY, SVGAGI.

This chain uses TRBV6-2 or TRBV6-3 with TRBJ2-5, with TRBD2 as a possible D gene (7 bases). This CDR3 has 15 residues. V lost 2 bases and J lost 2, with 12 bases in between. Germline V gene data show CDR1 as MNHEY and CDR2 as SVGEGT. The CDR3 loop reads CASSYVRGGQETQYF. The CDR3 nucleotides are TGTGCCAGCAGTTACGTGAGGGGGGGTCAAGAGACCCAGTACTTC.

This clone has just a few counts. This chain connects TRBV7-8 to TRBJ1-5, with 9 bases fitting TRBD1. The germline V gene has CDR1 SGHVS and CDR2 FQNEAQ. The CDR3 has 15 residues. V was pared by 0 bases and J by 5 bases, with 2 bases of the junction left unmatched. Written as DNA, the CDR3 is TGTGCCAGCAGCTTAGCCGGGACAGGGTATCAGCCCCAGCATTTT. Its protein is CASSLAGTGYQPQHF. Based on the CDR3 plus reference TRBV7-8 and TRBJ1-5, the full variable domain is GAGVSQSPRYKVAKRGQDVALRCDPISGHVSLFWYQQALGQGPEFLTYFQNEAQLDKSGLPSDRFFAERPEGSVSTLKIQRTQQEDSAVYLCASSLAGTGYQPQHFGDGTRLSIL.

The gene calls are TRBV5-4 and TRBJ2-7, with 14 bases matching TRBD2. The CDR3 is made up of 17 amino acids. The germline V gene encodes CDR1 SGHNT and CDR2 YYREEE (reference sequence). V shed 4 bases and J 3 bases; nucleotides not matched to a gene: 9. The CDR3 here is CASSVRQGTSGSYEQYF. The DNA of the CDR3 is TGTGCCAGCAGCGTCCGACAGGGGACTAGCGGGAGCTACGAGCAGTACTTC.

The chain couples TRBV28 to TRBJ1-2, with no clear D. This CDR3 spans 12 amino acids. The germline V and J ends were trimmed by 5 bases and 8 bases, with 12 bases remaining between them. The germline gives CDR1 MDHEN, CDR2 SYDVKM. CDR3 residues: CASSLGGGGYTF. The CDR3, as DNA: TGTGCCAGCAGTCTGGGTGGAGGCGGCTACACCTTC.

This clone has only one observation. The V call is TRBV2, the J call TRBJ1-2, with 8 bases lining up with TRBD1. Germline trimming cut 5 bases from V and 6 bases from J; bases unmatched to any gene: 5. CDR1 is SNHLY and CDR2 is FYNNEI in the germline V gene. There are 13 residues in the CDR3. The CDR3 sequence: CASSLTGEHGYTF. CDR3 coding DNA: TGTGCCAGCAGTCTGACAGGGGAACATGGCTACACCTTC.

V is TRBV7-9 and J is TRBJ2-7, with D tentatively TRBD2 (5 bases). CDR3 size: 12 residues. Germline V lookup: CDR1 SEHNR, CDR2 FQNEAQ (reference sequence). V lost 5 bases and J 3 bases, leaving 8 bases between the germline ends. The CDR3: CASSIGGYEQYF. The CDR3 DNA sequence: TGTGCCAGCAGCATAGGAGGCTACGAGCAGTACTTC.

This clone occurred a few times. The CDR3 region has the DNA TGTGCCAGCAGCTTAGATCCGGGACTAGCGGGAGGAGGAAATGAGCAGTTCTTC. Translation gives CASSLDPGLAGGGNEQFF. The chain carries TRBV11-3 and TRBJ2-1; 15 nucleotides agree with TRBD2. With V trimmed by 0 bases and J by 7 bases, 7 bases remained unmatched. This CDR3 is built from 18 residues. Germline V gene sequence: CDR1 SGHNT, CDR2 YENEEA.

The chain joins TRBV5-5 to TRBJ2-1, with a possible D match to TRBD2 (6 bases). The CDR3 loop spans 12 amino acids. V dropped 0 bases and J dropped 14 bases, with 12 bases sitting between them. Germline V gene sequence: CDR1 SGHKS, CDR2 YYEKEE (reference sequence). The CDR3 bases are TGTGCCAGCAGCTTGGTTACGGGAGAAGAGTTCTTC. This gives the protein CASSLVTGEEFF.

The J gene is TRBJ2-7, the V gene TRBV24-1; 11 nucleotides align to TRBD1. CDR3 length: 18 amino acids. Per the germline V gene, CDR1 is KGHDR and CDR2 is SFDVKD. Trimming took 4 bases from V and 2 from J; bases not matched to a gene: 12. CDR3 residues: CATSDLRPGQGVPYEQYF. In nucleotides, the CDR3 is TGTGCCACCAGTGACCTTAGACCGGGACAGGGGGTCCCCTACGAGCAGTACTTC.

V gene TRBV28 combines with J gene TRBJ2-1; 9 nucleotides match TRBD1. Trimming took 4 bases from V and 7 from J; bases not matched to a gene: 5. Looked up from germline, CDR1 is MDHEN and CDR2 is SYDVKM. The CDR3 length is 14 residues. CDR3 amino acids: CASSWGDRANEQFF. The CDR3 DNA reads as TGTGCCAGCAGTTGGGGGGACAGGGCTAATGAGCAGTTCTTC.

The rearrangement uses TRBV18 and TRBJ2-7; a possible D gene is TRBD2 (6 bases). The CDR3 runs to 13 residues. The ends were cut back, 4 bases at V and 1 base at J, with 8 bases in the middle. Germline-derived CDR1 and CDR2 are KGHSH and LQKENI. CDR3: CASSQGLSYEQYF. DNA of the CDR3: TGTGCCAGCTCACAGGGACTTTCCTACGAGCAGTACTTC.

The chain carries TRBV7-9 and TRBJ2-2; 7 nucleotides line up with TRBD1. CDR1 SEHNR and CDR2 FQNEAQ come from the germline V gene (reference sequence). V shed 5 bases and J 4 bases; nucleotides not matched to a gene: 7. The CDR3 totals 15 residues. In nucleotides, the CDR3 is TGTGCCAGCAGCCTTACAGGGGTCGTCACCGGGGAGCTGTTTTTT. Encoded protein: CASSLTGVVTGELFF.

The rearrangement joins TRBV6-6 to TRBJ2-7; 9 bases match TRBD2. This CDR3 is 16 amino acids long. Germline V CDR1 and CDR2: MNHNY, SVGAGI (reference sequence). Germline trimming cut 0 bases from V and 7 bases from J; bases unmatched to any gene: 10. Here the CDR3 reads CASSYSSAGGPNEQYF. The CDR3 nucleotides are TGTGCCAGCAGTTACTCTTCTGCGGGAGGGCCGAATGAGCAGTACTTC.

The chain carries TRBV24-1 and TRBJ2-1; 12 bases agree with TRBD1. CDR3 length: 15 amino acids. V shed 5 bases and J 6 bases; nucleotides not matched to a gene: 4. Germline values: CDR1 KGHDR, CDR2 SFDVKD. CDR3 nucleotide sequence: TGTGCCACCAGTGCCGGGACAGGGGGCGTCAATGAGCAGTTCTTC. Residues: CATSAGTGGVNEQFF.

This clone appeared once. The chain has TRBV7-2 and TRBJ1-2; 8 nucleotides match TRBD1. V shed 1 base, J shed 8 bases, and the junction held 9 bases outside the gene matches. The germline CDR1 and CDR2 sequences are SGHTA and FQGNSA. The CDR3 totals 15 residues. CDR3 coding DNA: TGTGCCAGCAGCTTAGGGACAGGGTCCGTCCAGGGCTACACCTTC. This translates into CASSLGTGSVQGYTF.

This chain's CDR3 is CASSLDRTNEKLFF. The CDR3 DNA is TGCGCCAGCAGCTTGGACAGGACTAATGAAAAACTGTTTTTT. The chain is built from TRBV5-1 and TRBJ1-4; D is perhaps TRBD1 (5 bases). V gave up 0 bases and J gave up 2 bases, with 5 bases separating them. There are 14 residues in the CDR3. Per germline, CDR1 SGHRS and CDR2 YFSETQ.

This clone was picked up one time. The chain recombines TRBV9 with TRBJ2-1; weak D call: TRBD2 (5 bases). V dropped 2 bases and J dropped 7 bases, with 10 bases sitting between them. CDR3 length: 13 amino acids. Germline CDR1 is SGDLS and CDR2 is YYNGEE. CDR3 sequence (DNA): TGTGCCAGCAGCGTGTTGTCGGGGAATGAGCAGTTCTTC. Residues: CASSVLSGNEQFF.

V usage is TRBV9 and J usage is TRBJ1-1; the D is unclear. Trimming took 0 bases from V and 3 from J, leaving 12 bases between them. CDR1 and CDR2 from the germline V gene are SGDLS and YYNGEE. There are 15 residues in the CDR3. The CDR3 sequence is CASSVVDSEYTEAFF. CDR3 DNA sequence: TGTGCCAGCAGCGTAGTCGATAGTGAGTACACTGAAGCTTTCTTT. Based on the CDR3 plus reference TRBV9 and TRBJ1-1, the full variable domain is DSGVTQTPKHLITATGQRVTLRCSPRSGDLSVYWYQQSLDQGLQFLIQYYNGEERAKGNILERFSAQQFPDLHSELNLSSLELGDSALYFCASSVVDSEYTEAFFGQGTRLTVV.

For this clone: Relative to the germline gene, one junction end is altered; a read error may explain this. The chain joins TRBV28 to TRBJ1-4, with D unresolved. The CDR3 loop spans 15 amino acids. Germline V lookup: CDR1 MDHEN, CDR2 SYDVKM. CDR3 sequence: CAGSFWPGTNEKLFF. CDR3 bases: TGTGCCGGCAGTTTTTGGCCAGGAACTAATGAAAAACTGTTTTTT.